Given below is one T cell receptor (beta chain) in context. Its specificity is not known. CD45RO/CCR7/CD25/CD127/CD95/CD27 staining was used to isolate CD4+ naive, central memory, regulatory and stem cell-like memory cells by sorting. The source of the sample is a study of beta chain features in type 1 diabetes. The study reverse transcribed the entire isolated RNA, so it sequenced expressed TCRB transcripts. The assay was immunoSEQ multiplex PCR, and TCRdb's table has in-frame clones only and misses some. The sample comprises about 68,000 clones, about 48% of which are singletons, and 0.65% to 0.9% rests with the top ten. CDR3 length: 13 amino acids. The germline V gene has CDR1 SGHRS and CDR2 YFSETQ. V lost 1 base, J lost 5 bases, and 9 bases lay in between. General study results and limits: Compared with healthy donors, patients appeared to share more similar naive, central memory and regulatory TCRB repertoires. Type 1 diabetes patients had TCRB CDR3s that were shorter (moderately but significantly so) in all four CD4+ subsets.

V is TRBV5-1 and J is TRBJ2-5, with D possibly being TRBD1 (5 bases). The TCR was taken from a man aged 25-45 years with type 1 diabetes. The specimen sequenced was central memory CD4+ T cells from blood. CDR3 loop: CASSLLTAETQYF. The CDR3 region has the DNA TGCGCCAGCAGCTTGTTGACAGCGGAGACCCAGTACTTC.